This T cell receptor (beta chain) appears in the sequencing data of a study of T cell repertoires and HLA-DP antigens. Looking at the study overall: In vitro CD4+ alloreactivity was against HeLa-presented HLA-DP.

A note on this clone: Its antigen is unidentified.

Trimming removed 4 bases from V and 3 bases from J; junction bases left unmatched: 4. The germline CDR1 and CDR2 sequences are SGHAT and FQNNGV. The CDR3 loop spans 16 amino acids. The repertoire was sequenced with immunoSEQ multiplex PCR; TCRdb's copy has only in-frame clones and lacks some. The sample yields some 110,000 clones, roughly 92% seen once. Purity of the untouched CD4+ T cells was 95% to 98%. V and J are TRBV11-2 and TRBJ2-2, with 11 bases that match TRBD2. The sample comprised CD4+ T cells from PBMCs. This sequence was found in a woman under 30 in good health and CMV-seronegative. CDR3 sequence: CASSWLAGGYTGELFF. CDR3 coding DNA: TGTGCCAGCAGCTGGCTAGCGGGGGGCTACACCGGGGAGCTGTTTTTT.